The T cell receptor (beta chain) described here comes from a study of identical twins. CDR1 and CDR2 from the germline V gene are SGDLS and YYNGEE. V lost 3 bases, J lost 4 bases, and 19 bases lay in between. There are 16 residues in the CDR3. A universal primer site came from template switching; cDNA carried unique molecular identifiers. TCRdb itself ran the 5' RACE reads through MiXCR, one entry per CDR3 protein. The sample has a few hundred thousand distinct CDR3 sequences, 9% to 10% seen once. This same sample was also part of a study on yellow fever vaccine responses in identical twins.

This sequence joins TRBV9 and TRBJ2-5; the D gene is possibly TRBD1 (5 bases). The receptor was isolated from a woman younger than 35 in good health. Input material: PBMCs. DNA for the CDR3: TGTGCCAGCAGCGCCGGCTCAGGGCAGGGAACAGAGACCCAGTACTTC. Translated: CASSAGSGQGTETQYF. Drawing the rest from reference TRBV9 and TRBJ2-5, the complete variable domain is DSGVTQTPKHLITATGQRVTLRCSPRSGDLSVYWYQQSLDQGLQFLIQYYNGEERAKGNILERFSAQQFPDLHSELNLSSLELGDSALYFCASSAGSGQGTETQYFGPGTRLLVL.